The sample holds a few counts of the clone carrying this T cell receptor (beta chain). In germline, CDR1 is MNHEY, CDR2 SVGAGI. V dropped 4 bases and J dropped 1; count of bases not matched to a gene: 2. The CDR3 has 15 residues. Here immunoSEQ multiplex PCR was the method, and the copy in TCRdb shows in-frame clones only, minus some. This repertoire shows 21,000 or so clones, 75% to 90% found once; its top ten account for around 39%. The data stem from a study of control samples from healthy donors and cancer patients. The chain recombines TRBV6-5 with TRBJ2-2; 8 bases agree with TRBD2. The source of this sequence is a man aged 55 to 70 with head and neck cancer. Sequencing was done on a sample of PBMCs. CDR3 in DNA: TGTGCCAGCAGTTTAGCGGGACGGAACACCGGGGAGCTGTTTTTT. Residues: CASSLAGRNTGELFF.